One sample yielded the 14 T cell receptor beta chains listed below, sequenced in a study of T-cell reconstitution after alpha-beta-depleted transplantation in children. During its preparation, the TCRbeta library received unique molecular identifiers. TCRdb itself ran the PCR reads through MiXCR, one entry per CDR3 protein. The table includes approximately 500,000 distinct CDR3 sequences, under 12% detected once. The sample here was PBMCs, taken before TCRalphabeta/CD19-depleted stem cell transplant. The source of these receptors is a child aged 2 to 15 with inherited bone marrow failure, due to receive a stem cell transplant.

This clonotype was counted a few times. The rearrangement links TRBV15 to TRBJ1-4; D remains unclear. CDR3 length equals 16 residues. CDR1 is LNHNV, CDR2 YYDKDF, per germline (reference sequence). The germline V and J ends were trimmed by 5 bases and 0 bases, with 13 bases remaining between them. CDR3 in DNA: TGTGCCACCAGCGGGGAGCGGGGAGCAACTAATGAAAAACTGTTTTTT. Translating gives CATSGERGATNEKLFF.

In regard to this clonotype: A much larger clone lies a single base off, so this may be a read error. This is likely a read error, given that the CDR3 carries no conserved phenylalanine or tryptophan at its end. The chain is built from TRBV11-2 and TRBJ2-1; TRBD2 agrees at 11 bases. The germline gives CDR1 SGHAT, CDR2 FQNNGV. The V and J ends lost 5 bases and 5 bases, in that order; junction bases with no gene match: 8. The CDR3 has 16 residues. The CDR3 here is CASSPPTSGIHNEQFL. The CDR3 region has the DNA TGTGCCAGCAGCCCCCCGACTAGCGGGATCCACAATGAGCAGTTCCTC.

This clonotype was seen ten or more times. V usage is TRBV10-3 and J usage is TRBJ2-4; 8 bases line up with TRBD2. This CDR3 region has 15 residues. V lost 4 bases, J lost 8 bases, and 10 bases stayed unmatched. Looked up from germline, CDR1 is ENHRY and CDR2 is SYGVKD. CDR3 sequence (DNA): TGTGCCATCAGTGGGGTAGCGGGGACCACCCACATTCAGTACTTC. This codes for CAISGVAGTTHIQYF.

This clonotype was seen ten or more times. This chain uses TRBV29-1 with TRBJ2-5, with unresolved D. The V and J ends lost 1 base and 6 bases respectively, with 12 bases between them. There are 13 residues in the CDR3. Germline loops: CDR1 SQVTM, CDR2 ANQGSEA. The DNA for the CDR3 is TGCAGCGTTGAAGGGCAGAGCCTACAGACCCAGTACTTC. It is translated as CSVEGQSLQTQYF.

CDR3 sequence (DNA): TGCAGTGCTAGAGATATAGGGGAAGGGGTCTACAATGAGCAGTTCTTC. This gives the protein CSARDIGEGVYNEQFF. The chain carries TRBV20-1 and TRBJ2-1; D perhaps matches TRBD1 (5 bases). The CDR3 contains 16 residues. V was pared by 0 bases and J by 3 bases, with 15 bases between. Per the germline V gene, CDR1 is DFQATT and CDR2 is SNEGSKA (reference sequence).

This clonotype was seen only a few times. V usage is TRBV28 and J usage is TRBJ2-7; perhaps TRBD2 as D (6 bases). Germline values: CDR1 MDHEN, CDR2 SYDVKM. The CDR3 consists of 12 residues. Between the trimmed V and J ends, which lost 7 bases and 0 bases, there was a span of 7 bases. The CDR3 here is CASMGGSYEQYF. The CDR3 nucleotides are TGTGCCAGCATGGGGGGCTCCTACGAGCAGTACTTC.

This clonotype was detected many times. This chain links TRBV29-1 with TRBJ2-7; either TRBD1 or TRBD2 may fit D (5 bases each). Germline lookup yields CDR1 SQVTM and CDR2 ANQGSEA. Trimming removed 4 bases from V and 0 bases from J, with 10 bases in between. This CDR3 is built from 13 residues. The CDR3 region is CSVGGTNSYEQYF. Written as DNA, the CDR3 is TGCAGCGTTGGGGGGACCAACTCCTACGAGCAGTACTTC.

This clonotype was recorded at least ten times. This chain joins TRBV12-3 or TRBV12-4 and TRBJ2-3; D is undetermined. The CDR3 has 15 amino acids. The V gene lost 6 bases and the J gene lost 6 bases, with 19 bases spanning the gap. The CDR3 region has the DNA TGTGCCAGCAGCCCAACTGGGGTAGCAGACGATACGCAGTATTTT. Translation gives CASSPTGVADDTQYF.

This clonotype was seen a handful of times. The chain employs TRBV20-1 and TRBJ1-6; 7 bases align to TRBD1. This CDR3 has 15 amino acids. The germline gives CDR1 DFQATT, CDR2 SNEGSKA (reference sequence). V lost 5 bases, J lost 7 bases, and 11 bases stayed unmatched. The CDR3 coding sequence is TGCAGTGCTCGAGGGGGCCCAGAGACCAATTCACCCCTCCACTTT. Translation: CSARGGPETNSPLHF.

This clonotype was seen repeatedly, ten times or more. This CDR3 is CSVDRDSSYNEQFF. The DNA for the CDR3 is TGCAGCGTTGATAGGGACAGCTCCTACAATGAGCAGTTCTTC. The chain carries TRBV29-1 and TRBJ2-1; 7 nucleotides agree with TRBD1. Unmatched junction bases numbered 2, after V lost 3 bases and J lost 0 bases. The V gene's germline CDR1 is SQVTM and CDR2 ANQGSEA. There are 14 residues in the CDR3.

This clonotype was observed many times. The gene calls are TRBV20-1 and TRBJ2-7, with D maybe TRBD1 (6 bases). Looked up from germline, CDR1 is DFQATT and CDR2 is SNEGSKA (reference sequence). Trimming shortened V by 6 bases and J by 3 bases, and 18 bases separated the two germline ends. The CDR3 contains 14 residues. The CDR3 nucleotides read TGCAGTGCGAACCCCGGGACAAGCTACTACGAGCAGTACTTC. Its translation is CSANPGTSYYEQYF.

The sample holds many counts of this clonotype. CDR3 loop: CASRTSGANVLTF. Written as DNA, the CDR3 is TGTGCCAGCAGGACCTCTGGGGCCAACGTCCTGACTTTC. The chain is built from TRBV6-2 or TRBV6-3 and TRBJ2-6; D is uncertain. This CDR3 spans 13 amino acids. V was clipped by 6 bases and J by 0 bases, with 3 bases between them. Germline-derived CDR1 and CDR2 are MNHEY and SVGEGT.

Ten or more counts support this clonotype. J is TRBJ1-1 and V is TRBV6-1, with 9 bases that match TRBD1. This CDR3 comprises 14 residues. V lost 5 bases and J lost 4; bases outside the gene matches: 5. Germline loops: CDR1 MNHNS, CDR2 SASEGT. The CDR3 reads CASSRNRGPTEAFF. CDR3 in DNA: TGTGCCAGCAGTAGAAACAGGGGGCCCACTGAAGCTTTCTTT.

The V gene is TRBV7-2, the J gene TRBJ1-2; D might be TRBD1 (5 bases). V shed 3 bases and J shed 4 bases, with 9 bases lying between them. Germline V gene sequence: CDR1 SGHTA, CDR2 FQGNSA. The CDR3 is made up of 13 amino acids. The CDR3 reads CASSFQGTYGYTF. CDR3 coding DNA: TGTGCCAGCAGCTTTCAGGGTACCTATGGCTACACCTTC. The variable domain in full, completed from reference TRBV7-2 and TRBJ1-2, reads GAGVSQSPSNKVTEKGKDVELRCDPISGHTALYWYRQSLGQGLEFLIYFQGNSAPDKSGLPSDRFSAERTGGSVSTLTIQRTQQEDSAVYLCASSFQGTYGYTFGSGTRLTVV.